The clone carrying this T cell receptor beta chain appeared many times. Antigen: not known. This CDR3 has 13 amino acids. Germline V CDR1 and CDR2: DFQATT, SNEGSKA (reference sequence). V lost 5 bases to trimming and J lost 2 bases, with 12 bases between them. The authors used template switching to add a universal primer site and gave cDNA unique molecular identifiers. TCRdb called the 5' RACE reads again in MiXCR, with one record for every CDR3 protein. The sample has some 760,000 distinct CDR3 sequences; 15% to 20% are singletons. The record originates from a study of identical twins. The study's findings and limits: For out-of-frame alpha sequences shared by twins, low generation probability was in excess.

The same sample was also studied in work on T cells expressing NK-cell markers.

The chain links TRBV20-1 to TRBJ1-2; D perhaps matches TRBD1 (5 bases). The sequencing input was PBMCs. The origin of this receptor is a woman aged 18-29 years in good health. CDR3 nucleotides: TGCAGTGCTTCGGGAGGGGAGAACTATGGCTACACCTTC. It translates to CSASGGENYGYTF.